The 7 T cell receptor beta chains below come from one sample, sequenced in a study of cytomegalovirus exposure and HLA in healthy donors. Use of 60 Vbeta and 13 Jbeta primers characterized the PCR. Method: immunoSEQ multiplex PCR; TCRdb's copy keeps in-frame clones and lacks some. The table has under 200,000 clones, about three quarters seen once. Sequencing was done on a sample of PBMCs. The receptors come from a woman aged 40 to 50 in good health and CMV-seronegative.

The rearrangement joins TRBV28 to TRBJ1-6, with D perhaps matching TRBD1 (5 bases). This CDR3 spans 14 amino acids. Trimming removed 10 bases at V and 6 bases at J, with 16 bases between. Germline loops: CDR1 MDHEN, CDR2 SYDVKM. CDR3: CATRWGTGNSPLHF. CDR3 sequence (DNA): TGTGCCACACGTTGGGGCACGGGTAATTCACCCCTCCACTTT.

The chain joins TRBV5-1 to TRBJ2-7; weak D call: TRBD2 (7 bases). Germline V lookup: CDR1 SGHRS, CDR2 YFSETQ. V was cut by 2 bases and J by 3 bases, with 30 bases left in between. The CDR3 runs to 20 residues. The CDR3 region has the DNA TGCGCCAGCAGCTTCCACGGGACACTATTAACTAGCGCCGGATTCTACGAGCAGTACTTC. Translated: CASSFHGTLLTSAGFYEQYF.

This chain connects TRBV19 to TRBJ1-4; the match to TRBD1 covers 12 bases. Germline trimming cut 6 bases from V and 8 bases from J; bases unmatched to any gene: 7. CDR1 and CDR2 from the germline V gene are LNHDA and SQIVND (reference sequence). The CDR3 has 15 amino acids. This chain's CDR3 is CASRHSGTGGEKLFF. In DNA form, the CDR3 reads TGTGCCAGTAGACACTCCGGGACAGGGGGCGAAAAACTGTTTTTT.

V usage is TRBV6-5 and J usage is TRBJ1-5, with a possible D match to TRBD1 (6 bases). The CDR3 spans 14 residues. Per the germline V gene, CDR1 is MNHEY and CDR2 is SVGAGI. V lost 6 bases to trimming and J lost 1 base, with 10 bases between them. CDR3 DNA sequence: TGTGCCAGCAGCACAGGGTTGAGCAATCAGCCCCAGCATTTT. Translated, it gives CASSTGLSNQPQHF.

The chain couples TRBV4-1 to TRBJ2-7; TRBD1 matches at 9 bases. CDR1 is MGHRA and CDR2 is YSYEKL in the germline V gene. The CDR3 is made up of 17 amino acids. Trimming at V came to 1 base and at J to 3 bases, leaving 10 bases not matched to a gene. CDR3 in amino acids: CASSQVPGQGVRYEQYF. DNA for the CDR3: TGCGCCAGCAGCCAAGTTCCGGGACAGGGAGTTCGCTACGAGCAGTACTTC.

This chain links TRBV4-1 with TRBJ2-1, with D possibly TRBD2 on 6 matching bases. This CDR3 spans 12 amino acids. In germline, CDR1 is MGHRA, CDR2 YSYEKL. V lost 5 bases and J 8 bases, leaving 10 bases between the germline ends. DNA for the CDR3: TGCGCCAGCAGCTCGGGGGTGCATGAGCAGTTCTTC. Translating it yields CASSSGVHEQFF.

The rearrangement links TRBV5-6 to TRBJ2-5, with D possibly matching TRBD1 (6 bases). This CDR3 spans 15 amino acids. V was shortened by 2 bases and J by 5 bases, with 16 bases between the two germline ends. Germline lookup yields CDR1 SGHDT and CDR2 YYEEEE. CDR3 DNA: TGTGCCAGCAGCTTAGCAGGGGTGGATGGGGAGACCCAGTACTTC. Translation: CASSLAGVDGETQYF.